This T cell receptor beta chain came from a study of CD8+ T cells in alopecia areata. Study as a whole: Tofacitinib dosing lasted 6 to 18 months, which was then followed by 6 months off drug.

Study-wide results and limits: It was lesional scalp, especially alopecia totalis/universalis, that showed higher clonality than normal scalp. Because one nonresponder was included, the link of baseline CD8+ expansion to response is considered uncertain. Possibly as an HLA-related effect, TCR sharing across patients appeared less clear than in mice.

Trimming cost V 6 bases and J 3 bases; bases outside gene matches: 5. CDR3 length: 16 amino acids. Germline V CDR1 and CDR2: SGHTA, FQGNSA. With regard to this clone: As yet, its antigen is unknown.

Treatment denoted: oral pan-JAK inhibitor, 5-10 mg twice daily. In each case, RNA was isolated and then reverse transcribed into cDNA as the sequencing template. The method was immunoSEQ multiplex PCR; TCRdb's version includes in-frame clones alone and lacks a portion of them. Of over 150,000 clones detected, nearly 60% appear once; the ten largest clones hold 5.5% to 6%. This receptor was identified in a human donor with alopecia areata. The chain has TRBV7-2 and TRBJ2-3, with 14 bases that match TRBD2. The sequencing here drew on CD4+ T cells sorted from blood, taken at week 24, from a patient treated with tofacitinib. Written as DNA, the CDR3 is TGTGCCAGCAGGCAGACTAGCGGGAGGGCAACAGATACGCAGTATTTT. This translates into CASRQTSGRATDTQYF. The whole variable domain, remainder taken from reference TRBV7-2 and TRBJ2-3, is GAGVSQSPSNKVTEKGKDVELRCDPISGHTALYWYRQSLGQGLEFLIYFQGNSAPDKSGLPSDRFSAERTGGSVSTLTIQRTQQEDSAVYLCASRQTSGRATDTQYFGPGTRLTVL.